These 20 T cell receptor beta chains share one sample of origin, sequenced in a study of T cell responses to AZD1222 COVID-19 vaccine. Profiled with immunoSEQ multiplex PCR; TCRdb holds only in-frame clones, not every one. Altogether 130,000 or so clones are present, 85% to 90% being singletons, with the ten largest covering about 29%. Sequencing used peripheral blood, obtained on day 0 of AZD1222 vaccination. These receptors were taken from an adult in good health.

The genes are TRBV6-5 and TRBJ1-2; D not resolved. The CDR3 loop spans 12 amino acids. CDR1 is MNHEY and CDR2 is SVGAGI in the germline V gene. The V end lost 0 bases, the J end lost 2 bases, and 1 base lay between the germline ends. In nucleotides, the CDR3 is TGTGCCAGCAGTTACTCGAACTATGGCTACACCTTC. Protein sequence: CASSYSNYGYTF.

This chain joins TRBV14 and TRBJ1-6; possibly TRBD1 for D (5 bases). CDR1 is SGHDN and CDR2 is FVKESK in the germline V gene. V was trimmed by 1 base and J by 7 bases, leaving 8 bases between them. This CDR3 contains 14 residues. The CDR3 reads CASSQGRENSPLHF. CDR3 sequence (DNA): TGTGCCAGCAGCCAAGGCAGGGAAAATTCACCCCTCCACTTT.

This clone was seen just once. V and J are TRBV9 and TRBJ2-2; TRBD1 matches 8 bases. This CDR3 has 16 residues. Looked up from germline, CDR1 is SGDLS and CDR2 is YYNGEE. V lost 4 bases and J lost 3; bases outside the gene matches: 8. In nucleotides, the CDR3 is TGTGCCAGCAGCCAACGGACAGGGCGGGACACCGGGGAGCTGTTTTTT. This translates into CASSQRTGRDTGELFF.

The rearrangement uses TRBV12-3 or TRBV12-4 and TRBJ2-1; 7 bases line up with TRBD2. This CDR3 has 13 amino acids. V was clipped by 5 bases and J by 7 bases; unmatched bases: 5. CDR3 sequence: CASSGLVSNEQFF. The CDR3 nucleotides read TGTGCCAGCAGTGGACTAGTTTCGAATGAGCAGTTCTTC.

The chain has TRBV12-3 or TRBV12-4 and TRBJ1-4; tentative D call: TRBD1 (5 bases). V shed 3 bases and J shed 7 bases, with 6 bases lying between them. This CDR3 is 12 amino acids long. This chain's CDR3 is CASSFGGEKLFF. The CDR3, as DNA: TGTGCCAGCAGTTTTGGGGGTGAAAAACTGTTTTTT.

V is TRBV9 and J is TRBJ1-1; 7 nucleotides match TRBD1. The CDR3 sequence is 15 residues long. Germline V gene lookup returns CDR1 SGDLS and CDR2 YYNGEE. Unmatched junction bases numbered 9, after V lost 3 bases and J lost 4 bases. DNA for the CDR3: TGTGCCAGCAGCGCGTCGACAGGGCAAGGCACTGAAGCTTTCTTT. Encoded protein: CASSASTGQGTEAFF.

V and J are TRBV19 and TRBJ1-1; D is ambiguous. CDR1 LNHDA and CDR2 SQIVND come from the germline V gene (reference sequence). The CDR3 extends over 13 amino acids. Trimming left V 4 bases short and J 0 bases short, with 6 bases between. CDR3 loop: CASSNTVNTEAFF. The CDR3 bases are TGTGCCAGTAGTAACACAGTGAACACTGAAGCTTTCTTT. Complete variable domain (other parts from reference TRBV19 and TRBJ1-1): DGGITQSPKYLFRKEGQNVTLSCEQNLNHDAMYWYRQDPGQGLRLIYYSQIVNDFQKGDIAEGYSVSREKKESFPLTVTSAQKNPTAFYLCASSNTVNTEAFFGQGTRLTVV.

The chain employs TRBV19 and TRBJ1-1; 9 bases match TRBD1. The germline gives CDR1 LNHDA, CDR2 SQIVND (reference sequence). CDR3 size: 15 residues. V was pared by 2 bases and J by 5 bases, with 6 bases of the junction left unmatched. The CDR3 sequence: CASSILGTGRTEAFF. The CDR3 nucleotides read TGTGCCAGTAGTATATTAGGGACAGGGCGTACTGAAGCTTTCTTT.

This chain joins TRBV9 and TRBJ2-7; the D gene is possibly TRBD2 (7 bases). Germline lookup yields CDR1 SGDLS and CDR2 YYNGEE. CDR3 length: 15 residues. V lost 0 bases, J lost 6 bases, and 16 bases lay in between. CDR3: CASSVGPAGEGEQYF. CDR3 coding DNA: TGTGCCAGCAGCGTAGGCCCGGCAGGGGAGGGCGAGCAGTACTTC. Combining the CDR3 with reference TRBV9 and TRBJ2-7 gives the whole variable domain DSGVTQTPKHLITATGQRVTLRCSPRSGDLSVYWYQQSLDQGLQFLIQYYNGEERAKGNILERFSAQQFPDLHSELNLSSLELGDSALYFCASSVGPAGEGEQYFGPGTRLTVT.

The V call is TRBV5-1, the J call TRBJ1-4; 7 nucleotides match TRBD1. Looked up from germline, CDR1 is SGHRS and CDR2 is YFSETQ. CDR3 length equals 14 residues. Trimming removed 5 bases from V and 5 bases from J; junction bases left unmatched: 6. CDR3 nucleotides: TGCGCCAGCAGAGTGGGGACAGACAATGAAAAACTGTTTTTT. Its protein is CASRVGTDNEKLFF.

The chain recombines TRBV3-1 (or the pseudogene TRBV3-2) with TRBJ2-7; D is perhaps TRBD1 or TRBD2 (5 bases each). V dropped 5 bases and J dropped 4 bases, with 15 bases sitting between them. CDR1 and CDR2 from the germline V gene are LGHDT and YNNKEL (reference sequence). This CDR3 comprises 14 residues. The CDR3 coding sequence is TGTGCCAGCAGCTTCGGGACCAAAAAATACGAGCAGTACTTC. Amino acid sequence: CASSFGTKKYEQYF.

CDR3 protein: CASSLSGVSYEQYF. CDR3 coding DNA: TGTGCCAGCAGCTTGTCCGGGGTCTCCTACGAGCAGTACTTC. The gene calls are TRBV11-2 and TRBJ2-7; a possible D gene is TRBD2 (5 bases). Trimming shortened V by 3 bases and J by 0 bases, and 9 bases separated the two germline ends. The CDR3 contains 14 residues. Germline CDR1 and CDR2: SGHAT and FQNNGV.

The DNA of the CDR3 is TGCGCCAGCAGCTTGATGGGTGAAGGTGGCACTGAAGCTTTCTTT. Amino acid sequence: CASSLMGEGGTEAFF. The gene calls are TRBV5-1 and TRBJ1-1; D is unclear. Germline lookup yields CDR1 SGHRS and CDR2 YFSETQ. The CDR3 extends over 15 amino acids. V lost 1 base, J lost 4 bases, and 14 bases lay in between.

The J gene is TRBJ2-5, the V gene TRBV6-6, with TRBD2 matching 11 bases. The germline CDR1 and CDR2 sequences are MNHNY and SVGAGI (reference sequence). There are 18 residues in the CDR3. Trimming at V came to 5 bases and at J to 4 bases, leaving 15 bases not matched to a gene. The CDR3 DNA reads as TGTGCCAGCAGTCATCAACCGCTTCTAGCGGGAGGATCAGAGACCCAGTACTTC. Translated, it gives CASSHQPLLAGGSETQYF.

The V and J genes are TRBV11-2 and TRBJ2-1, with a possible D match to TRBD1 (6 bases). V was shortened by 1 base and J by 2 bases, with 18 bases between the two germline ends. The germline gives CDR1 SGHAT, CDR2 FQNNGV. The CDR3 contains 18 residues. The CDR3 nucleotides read TGTGCCAGCAGCTTAGCTCTTTACAGGGAAACGACCTACAATGAGCAGTTCTTC. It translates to CASSLALYRETTYNEQFF.

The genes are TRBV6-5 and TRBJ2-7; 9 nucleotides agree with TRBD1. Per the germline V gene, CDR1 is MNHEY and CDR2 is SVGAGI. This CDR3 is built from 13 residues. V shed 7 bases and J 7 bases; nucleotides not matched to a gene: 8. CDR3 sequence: CASTGTGSGEQYF. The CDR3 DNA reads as TGTGCCAGCACCGGGACAGGGAGCGGAGAGCAGTACTTC.

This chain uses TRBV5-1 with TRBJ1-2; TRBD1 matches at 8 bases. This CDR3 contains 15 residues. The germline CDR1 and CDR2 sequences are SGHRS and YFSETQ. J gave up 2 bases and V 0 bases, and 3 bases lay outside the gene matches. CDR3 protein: CASSLEDRANYGYTF. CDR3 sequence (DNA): TGCGCCAGCAGCTTGGAGGACAGGGCCAACTATGGCTACACCTTC.

Here the CDR3 DNA reads TGCGCCAGCAGCCAAGATCGGGTCGGGGAGCTGTTTTTT. The encoded protein is CASSQDRVGELFF. This rearrangement joins TRBV4-3 to TRBJ2-2; D remains ambiguous. V shed 0 bases and J shed 7 bases, with 6 bases lying between them. The CDR3 is made up of 13 amino acids. Germline V CDR1 and CDR2: LGHNA, YSLEER.

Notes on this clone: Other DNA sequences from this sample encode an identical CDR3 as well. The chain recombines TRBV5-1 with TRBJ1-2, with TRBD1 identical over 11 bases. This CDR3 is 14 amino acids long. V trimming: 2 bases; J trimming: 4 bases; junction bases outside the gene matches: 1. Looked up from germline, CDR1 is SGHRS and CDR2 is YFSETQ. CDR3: CASSLGQGAYGYTF. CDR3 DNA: TGCGCCAGCAGCTTAGGACAGGGGGCCTATGGCTACACCTTC.

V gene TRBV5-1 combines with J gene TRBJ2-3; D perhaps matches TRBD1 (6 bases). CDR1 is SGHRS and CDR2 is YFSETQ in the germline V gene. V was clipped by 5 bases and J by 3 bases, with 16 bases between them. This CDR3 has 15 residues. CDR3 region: CASRTTGFGTDTQYF. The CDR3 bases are TGCGCCAGCAGGACTACAGGGTTCGGGACAGATACGCAGTATTTT.